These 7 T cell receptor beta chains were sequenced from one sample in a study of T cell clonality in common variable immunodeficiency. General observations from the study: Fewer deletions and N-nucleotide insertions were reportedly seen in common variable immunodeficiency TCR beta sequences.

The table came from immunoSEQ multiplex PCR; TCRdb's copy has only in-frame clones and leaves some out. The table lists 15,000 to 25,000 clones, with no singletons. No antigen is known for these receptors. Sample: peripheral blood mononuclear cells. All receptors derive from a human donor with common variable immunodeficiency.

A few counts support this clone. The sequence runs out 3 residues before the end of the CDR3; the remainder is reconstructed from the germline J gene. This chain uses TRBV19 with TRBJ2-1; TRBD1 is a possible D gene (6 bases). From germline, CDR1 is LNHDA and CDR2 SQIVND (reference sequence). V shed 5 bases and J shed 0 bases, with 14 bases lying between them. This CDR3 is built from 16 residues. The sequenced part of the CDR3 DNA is TGTGCCAGTAGTGGGTTGAGGGGGAGCTCCTACAATGAG. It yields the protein CASSGLRGSSYNE. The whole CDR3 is CASSGLRGSSYNEQFF.

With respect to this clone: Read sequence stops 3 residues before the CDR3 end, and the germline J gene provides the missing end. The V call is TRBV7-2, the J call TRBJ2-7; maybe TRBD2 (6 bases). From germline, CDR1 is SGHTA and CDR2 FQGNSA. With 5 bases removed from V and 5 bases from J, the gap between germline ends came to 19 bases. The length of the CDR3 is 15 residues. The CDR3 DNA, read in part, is TGTGCCAGCAGCAATCCCGGGCTAGCGTCCCACGAG. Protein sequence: CASSNPGLASHE. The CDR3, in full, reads CASSNPGLASHEQYF.

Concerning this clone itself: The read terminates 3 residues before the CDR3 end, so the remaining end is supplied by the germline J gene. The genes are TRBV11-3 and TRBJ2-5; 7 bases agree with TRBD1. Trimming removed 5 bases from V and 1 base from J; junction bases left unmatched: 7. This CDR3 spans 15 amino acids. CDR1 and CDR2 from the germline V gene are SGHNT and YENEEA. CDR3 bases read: TGTGCCAGCAGCCAACAGGGGACCCCCCAAGAGACC. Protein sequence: CASSQQGTPQET. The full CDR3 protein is CASSQQGTPQETQYF.

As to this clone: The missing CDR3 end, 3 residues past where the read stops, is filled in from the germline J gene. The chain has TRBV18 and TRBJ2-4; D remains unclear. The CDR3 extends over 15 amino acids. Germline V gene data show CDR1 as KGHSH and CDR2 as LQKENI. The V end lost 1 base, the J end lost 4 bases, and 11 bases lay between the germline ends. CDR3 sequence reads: CASSPQGSPKNIQYF. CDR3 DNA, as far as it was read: TGTGCCAGCTCACCACAAGGGTCTCCAAAAAACATT.

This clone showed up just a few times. CDR3 sequence: CASSQDPSGRLEQYF. The CDR3 bases that were read are TGTGCCAGCAGCCAGGACCCTAGCGGGAGACTCGAG. The gene calls are TRBV7-2 and TRBJ2-7, with 10 nucleotides matching TRBD2. Sequencing ends 3 residues short of the CDR3 end; the germline J gene provides the rest. CDR1 is SGHTA, CDR2 FQGNSA, per germline. The CDR3 loop spans 15 amino acids. V gave up 5 bases and J gave up 6 bases; unmatched junction bases: 10. The full variable domain, completed using reference TRBV7-2 and TRBJ2-7, is GAGVSQSPSNKVTEKGKDVELRCDPISGHTALYWYRQSLGQGLEFLIYFQGNSAPDKSGLPSDRFSAERTGGSVSTLTIQRTQQEDSAVYLCASSQDPSGRLEQYFGPGTRLTVT.

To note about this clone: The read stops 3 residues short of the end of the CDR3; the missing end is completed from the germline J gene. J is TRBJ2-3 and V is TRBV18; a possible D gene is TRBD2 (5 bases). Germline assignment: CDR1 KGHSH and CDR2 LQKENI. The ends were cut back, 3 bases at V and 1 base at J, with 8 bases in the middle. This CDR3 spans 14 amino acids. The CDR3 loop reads CASSPSRGTDTQYF. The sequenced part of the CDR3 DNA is TGTGCCAGCTCACCTTCGCGGGGCACAGATACG.

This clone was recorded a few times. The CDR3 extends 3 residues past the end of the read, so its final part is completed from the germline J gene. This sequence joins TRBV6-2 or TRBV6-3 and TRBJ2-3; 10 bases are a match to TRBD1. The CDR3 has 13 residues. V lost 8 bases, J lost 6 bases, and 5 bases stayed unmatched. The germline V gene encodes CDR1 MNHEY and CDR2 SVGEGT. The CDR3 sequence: CASGDRGRDTQYF. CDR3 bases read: TGTGCCAGCGGAGACAGGGGGCGTGATACG.